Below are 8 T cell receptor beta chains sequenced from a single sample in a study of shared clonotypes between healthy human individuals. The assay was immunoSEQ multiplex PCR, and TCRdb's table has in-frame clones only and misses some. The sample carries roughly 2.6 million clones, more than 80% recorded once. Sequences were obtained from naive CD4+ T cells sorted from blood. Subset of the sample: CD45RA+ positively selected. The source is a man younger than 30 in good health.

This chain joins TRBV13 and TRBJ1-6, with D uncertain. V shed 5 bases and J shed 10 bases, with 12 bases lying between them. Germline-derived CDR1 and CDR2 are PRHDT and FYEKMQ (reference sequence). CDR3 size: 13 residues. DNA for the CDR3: TGTGCCAGCAGCCTCACAGCGGGATCACCCCTCCACTTT. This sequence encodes CASSLTAGSPLHF.

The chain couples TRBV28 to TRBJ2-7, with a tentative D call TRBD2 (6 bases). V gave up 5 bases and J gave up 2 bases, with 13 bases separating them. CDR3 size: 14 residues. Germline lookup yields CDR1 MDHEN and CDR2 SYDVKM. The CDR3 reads CASSPPGVAYEQYF. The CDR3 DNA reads TGTGCCAGCAGTCCCCCGGGAGTCGCCTACGAGCAGTACTTC.

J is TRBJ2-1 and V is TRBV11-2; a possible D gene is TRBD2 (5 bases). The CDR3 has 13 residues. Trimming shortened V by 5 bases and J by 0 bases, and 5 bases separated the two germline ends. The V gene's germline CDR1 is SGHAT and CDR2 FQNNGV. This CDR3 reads CASSTSSYNEQFF. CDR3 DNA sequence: TGTGCCAGCAGCACTAGCTCCTACAATGAGCAGTTCTTC. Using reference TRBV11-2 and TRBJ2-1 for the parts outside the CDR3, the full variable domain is EAGVAQSPRYKIIEKRQSVAFWCNPISGHATLYWYQQILGQGPKLLIQFQNNGVVDDSQLPKDRFSAERLKGVDSTLKIQPAKLEDSAVYLCASSTSSYNEQFFGPGTRLTVL.

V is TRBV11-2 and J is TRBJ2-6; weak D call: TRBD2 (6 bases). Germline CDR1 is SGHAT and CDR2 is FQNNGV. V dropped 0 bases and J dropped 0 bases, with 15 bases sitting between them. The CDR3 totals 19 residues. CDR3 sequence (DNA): TGTGCCAGCAGCTTAGATCATCGCGGGGTCGGCTCTGGGGCCAACGTCCTGACTTTC. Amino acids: CASSLDHRGVGSGANVLTF.

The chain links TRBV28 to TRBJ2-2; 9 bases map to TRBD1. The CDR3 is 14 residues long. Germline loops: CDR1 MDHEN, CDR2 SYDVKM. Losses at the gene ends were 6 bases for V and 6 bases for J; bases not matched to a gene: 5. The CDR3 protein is CASRGQGVSGELFF. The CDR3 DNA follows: TGTGCCAGCAGGGGACAGGGAGTTTCCGGGGAGCTGTTTTTT.

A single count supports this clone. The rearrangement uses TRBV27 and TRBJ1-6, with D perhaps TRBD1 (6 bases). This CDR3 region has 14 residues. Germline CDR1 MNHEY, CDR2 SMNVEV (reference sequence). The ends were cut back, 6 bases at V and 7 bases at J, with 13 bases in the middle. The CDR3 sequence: CASSFRQANSPLHF. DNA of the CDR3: TGTGCCAGCAGCTTCAGACAGGCCAATTCACCCCTCCACTTT.

The CDR3 here is CASSLGATGLNEQYF. In DNA, the CDR3 is TGTGCCAGCAGCTTGGGGGCGACAGGGCTTAACGAGCAGTACTTC. J is TRBJ2-7 and V is TRBV11-2, with 7 positions matching TRBD1. The CDR3 is 15 amino acids. The V and J ends lost 3 bases and 5 bases, in that order; junction bases with no gene match: 10. Germline V gene sequence: CDR1 SGHAT, CDR2 FQNNGV.

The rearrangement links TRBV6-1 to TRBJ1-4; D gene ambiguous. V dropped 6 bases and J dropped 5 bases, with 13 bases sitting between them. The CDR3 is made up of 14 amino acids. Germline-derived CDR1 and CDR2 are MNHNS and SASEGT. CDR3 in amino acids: CASRREMGNEKLFF. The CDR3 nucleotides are TGTGCCAGCAGGAGGGAAATGGGAAATGAAAAACTGTTTTTT.